What follows describes a single T cell receptor beta chain. TCRdb ran MiXCR on the 5' RACE reads and lists one entry per CDR3 protein. The data hold 4,500 to 6,500 distinct CDR3 sequences, with roughly 51% observed a single time. CDR3 size: 18 residues. Germline loops: CDR1 SGHTA, CDR2 FQGTGA. The J segment lost 0 bases and the V segment lost 2 bases, leaving 4 bases of the junction unmatched. This TCR was sampled from a female donor with breast cancer. J is TRBJ2-6 and V is TRBV7-3; 10 bases map to TRBD1. Input material: memory CD4+ T cells sorted from blood. The subset here: memory CD4+ T cells, CD4+CD45RO+CD25-. The CDR3 bases are TGTGCCAGCAGCTTAGGGACAGGGGTTAACTCTGGGGCCAACGTCCTGACTTTC. Protein sequence: CASSLGTGVNSGANVLTF.